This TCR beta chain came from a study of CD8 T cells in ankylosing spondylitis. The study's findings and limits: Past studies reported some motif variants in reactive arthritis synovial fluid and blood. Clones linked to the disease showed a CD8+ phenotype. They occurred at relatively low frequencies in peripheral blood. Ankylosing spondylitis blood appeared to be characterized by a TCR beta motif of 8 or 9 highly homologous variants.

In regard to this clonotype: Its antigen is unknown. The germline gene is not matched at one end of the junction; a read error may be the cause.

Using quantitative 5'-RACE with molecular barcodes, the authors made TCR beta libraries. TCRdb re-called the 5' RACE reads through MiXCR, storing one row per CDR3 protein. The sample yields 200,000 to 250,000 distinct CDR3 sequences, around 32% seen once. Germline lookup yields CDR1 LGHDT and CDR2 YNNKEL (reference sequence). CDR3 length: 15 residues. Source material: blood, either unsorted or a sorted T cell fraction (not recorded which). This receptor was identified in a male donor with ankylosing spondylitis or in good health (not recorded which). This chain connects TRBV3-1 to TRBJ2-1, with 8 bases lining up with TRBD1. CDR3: CACSPRQGMGNEQFF. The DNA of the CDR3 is TGTGCCTGCAGCCCCAGACAGGGGATGGGCAATGAGCAGTTCTTC.